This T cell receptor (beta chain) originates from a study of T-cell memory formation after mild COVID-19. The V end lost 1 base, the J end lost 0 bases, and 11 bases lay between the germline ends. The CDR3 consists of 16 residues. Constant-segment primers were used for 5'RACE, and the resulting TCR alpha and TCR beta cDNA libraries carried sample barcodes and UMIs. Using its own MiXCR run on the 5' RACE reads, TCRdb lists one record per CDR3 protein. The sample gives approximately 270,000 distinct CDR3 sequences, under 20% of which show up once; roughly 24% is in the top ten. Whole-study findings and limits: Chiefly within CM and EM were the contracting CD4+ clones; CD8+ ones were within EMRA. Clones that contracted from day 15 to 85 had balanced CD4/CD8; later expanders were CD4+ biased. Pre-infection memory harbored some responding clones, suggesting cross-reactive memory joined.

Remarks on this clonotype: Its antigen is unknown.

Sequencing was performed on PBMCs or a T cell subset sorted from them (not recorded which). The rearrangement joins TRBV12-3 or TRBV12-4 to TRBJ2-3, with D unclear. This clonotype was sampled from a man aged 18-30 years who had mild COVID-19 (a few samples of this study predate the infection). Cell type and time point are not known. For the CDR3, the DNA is TGTGCCAGCAGTTTAGTAGCCCAGGTTAGCACAGATACGCAGTATTTT. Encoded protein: CASSLVAQVSTDTQYF.